One and the same sample provided the 5 T cell receptor beta chains below, sequenced in a study of blood T cells in healthy people across ages. It was with a sample-barcoded 5' primer and a J-beta primer mix that a second PCR of roughly 7 to 12 cycles was run. TCRdb independently ran MiXCR on the 5' RACE reads; one entry per CDR3 protein. The table includes roughly 1.6 million distinct CDR3 sequences, roughly a third detected once. The sequenced material came from blood. Receptors were obtained from a woman under 40 in good health.

This clonotype was seen more than once but under ten times. The V call is TRBV15, the J call TRBJ2-3, with D possibly matching TRBD1 (6 bases). This CDR3 is built from 18 residues. V lost 3 bases and J lost 2, with 21 bases in between. Germline CDR1 is LNHNV and CDR2 is YYDKDF (reference sequence). The CDR3 loop is CATSRGADGPDYTDTQYF. The CDR3 DNA reads TGTGCCACCAGCAGGGGGGCGGACGGACCCGACTACACAGATACGCAGTATTTT.

V usage is TRBV18 and J usage is TRBJ2-3; D not resolved. Trimming left V 1 base short and J 4 bases short, with 12 bases between. Looked up from germline, CDR1 is KGHSH and CDR2 is LQKENI. The CDR3 sequence is 15 residues long. The CDR3 spells CASSPRNGAPDTQYF. The CDR3, as DNA: TGTGCCAGCTCACCACGAAACGGAGCTCCAGATACGCAGTATTTT.

The chain combines TRBV30 with TRBJ1-1, with no clear D. Germline V gene data show CDR1 as GTSNPN and CDR2 as SVGIG (reference sequence). The CDR3 consists of 12 residues. V was shortened by 2 bases and J by 4 bases, with 8 bases between the two germline ends. CDR3 amino acids: CAWSRVGTEAFF. The CDR3 nucleotides read TGTGCCTGGAGTAGGGTGGGCACTGAAGCTTTCTTT.

A word on this clonotype: Germline is not matched at one junction end, which may reflect a read error. The chain is built from TRBV5-1 and TRBJ2-3; 14 nucleotides agree with TRBD2. The CDR3 is made up of 16 amino acids. Germline V gene data show CDR1 as SGHRS and CDR2 as YFSETQ. The CDR3 DNA reads as TGCGCCAGCAGCTCCCCCGGACTAGCGGGGGGAGATGCGCAGTATTTT. This encodes CASSSPGLAGGDAQYF.

This clonotype was seen a single time. The rearrangement uses TRBV7-3 and TRBJ2-3; maybe TRBD1 (6 bases). CDR1 is SGHTA and CDR2 is FQGTGA in the germline V gene. V was trimmed by 1 base and J by 6 bases, leaving 11 bases between them. CDR3 size: 14 residues. CDR3 sequence: CASSLNYRDDTQYF. The CDR3, as DNA: TGTGCCAGCAGCTTAAACTACAGGGATGATACGCAGTATTTT.